This T cell receptor (beta chain) was captured by sequencing in a study of cytomegalovirus exposure and HLA in healthy donors. This clone was seen more than once but under ten times. Its antigen is as yet unknown. The CDR3 consists of 17 residues. Broader study findings: In a later analysis, TCR beta V- and J-gene trimming showed a link to a missense DCLRE1C variant.

Primers for the PCR totalled 60 Vbeta and 13 Jbeta. Method: immunoSEQ multiplex PCR; TCRdb's copy keeps in-frame clones and lacks some. This sample has about 120,000 clones, with about three quarters found just once. J is TRBJ1-1 and V is TRBV1; TRBD1, the table's D call, was not compared with the DNA. TRBV1 is a pseudogene segment. Input material: PBMCs. The source of this sequence is a woman in her thirties or forties in good health and CMV-seronegative. This chain's CDR3 is CTSSQGPDRALSTEAFF. CDR3 nucleotide sequence: TGCACCAGCAGCCAAGGACCCGACAGGGCTCTTAGCACTGAAGCTTTCTTT.